This T cell receptor (beta chain) stems from a study of blood T cell repertoires in COVID-19. Study information: Both acute and convalescent COVID-19 samples were obtained from the United States, Italy and Spain.

This CDR3 is built from 14 residues. The germline V gene has CDR1 SGHTA and CDR2 FQGNSA. V gave up 1 base and J gave up 2 bases, with 3 bases separating them. Original methodology: The authors estimated nucleated cell counts from reference gene primer amplification. TCRdb's copy holds only in-frame clones and misses some; the assay was immunoSEQ multiplex PCR. V and J calls and clone size are copied from that table; D and trimming were computed from the DNA. The data show hundreds of thousands of clones, about 93% seen once. This clonotype originated in a man between 60 and 70 years old with COVID-19, enrolled during active disease. The sequenced material came from peripheral blood. The V and J genes are TRBV7-2 and TRBJ2-6; D gene ambiguous. CDR3 nucleotides: TGTGCCAGCAGCTTAGGGCCTGGGGCCAACGTCCTGACTTTC. As protein: CASSLGPGANVLTF. Full variable domain (remainder filled in from reference TRBV7-2 and TRBJ2-6): GAGVSQSPSNKVTEKGKDVELRCDPISGHTALYWYRQSLGQGLEFLIYFQGNSAPDKSGLPSDRFSAERTGGSVSTLTIQRTQQEDSAVYLCASSLGPGANVLTFGAGSRLTVL.